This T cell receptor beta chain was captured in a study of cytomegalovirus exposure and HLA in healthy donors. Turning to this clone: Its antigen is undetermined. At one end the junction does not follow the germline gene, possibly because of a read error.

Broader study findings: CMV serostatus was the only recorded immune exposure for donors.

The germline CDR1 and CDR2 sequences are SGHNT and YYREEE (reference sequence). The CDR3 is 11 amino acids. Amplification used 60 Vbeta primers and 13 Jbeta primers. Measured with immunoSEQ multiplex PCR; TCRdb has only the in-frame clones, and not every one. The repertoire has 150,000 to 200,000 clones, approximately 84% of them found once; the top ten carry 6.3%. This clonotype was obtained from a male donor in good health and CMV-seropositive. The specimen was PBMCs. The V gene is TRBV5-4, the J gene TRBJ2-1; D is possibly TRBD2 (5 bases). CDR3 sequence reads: CANSAGGPPLF. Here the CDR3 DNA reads TGTGCCAACAGCGCTGGAGGTCCCCCACTCTTC.